This T cell receptor beta chain was recovered during a study of blood T cell repertoires in COVID-19. For the study at large: Italy, Spain and the United States were the sources of the convalescent and acute COVID-19 samples. The analysed material was cDNA or gDNA that came from T cells, B-cell-depleted T cells, or PBMCs.

CDR1 is SEHNR, CDR2 FQNEAQ, per germline (reference sequence). Trimming cost V 4 bases and J 8 bases, with 18 bases left between them. There are 15 residues in the CDR3. Clones were read by immunoSEQ multiplex PCR, and TCRdb kept only the in-frame ones, dropping some. The data show approximately 130,000 clones, with approximately 89% seen just once and 4.3% held by the top ten. This TCR derives from a human donor in a cohort sampled during active COVID-19. V usage is TRBV7-9 and J usage is TRBJ2-1; unclear D gene. Sequencing was performed on peripheral blood. As DNA, the CDR3 is TGTGCCAGCAGCTCCCCACTCTCGGTCGTGTATGAGCAGTTCTTC. Protein sequence: CASSSPLSVVYEQFF.